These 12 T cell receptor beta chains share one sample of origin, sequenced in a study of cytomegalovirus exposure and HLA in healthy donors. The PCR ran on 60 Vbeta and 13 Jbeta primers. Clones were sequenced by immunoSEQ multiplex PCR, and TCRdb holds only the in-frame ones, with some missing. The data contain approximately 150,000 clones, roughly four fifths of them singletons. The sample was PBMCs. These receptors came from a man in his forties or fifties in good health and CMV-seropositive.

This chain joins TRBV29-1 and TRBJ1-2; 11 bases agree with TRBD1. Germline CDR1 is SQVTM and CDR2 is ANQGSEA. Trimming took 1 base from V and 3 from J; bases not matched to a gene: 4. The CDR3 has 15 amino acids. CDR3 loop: CSVEAGQGAYYGYTF. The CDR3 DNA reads TGCAGCGTTGAAGCTGGACAGGGGGCGTACTATGGCTACACCTTC.

The CDR3 region is CASSQATYFRNTIYF. CDR3 in DNA: TGCGCCAGCAGCCAAGCGACATACTTCAGGAACACCATATATTTT. The V and J genes are TRBV4-1 and TRBJ1-3; D gene uncertain. The germline V gene encodes CDR1 MGHRA and CDR2 YSYEKL. The length of the CDR3 is 15 residues. V lost 1 base and J lost 7, with 14 bases in between.

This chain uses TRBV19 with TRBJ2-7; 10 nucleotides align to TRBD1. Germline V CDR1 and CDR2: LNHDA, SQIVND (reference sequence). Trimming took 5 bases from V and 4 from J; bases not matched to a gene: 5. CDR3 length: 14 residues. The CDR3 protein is CASSPGTGVYEQYF. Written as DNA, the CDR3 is TGTGCCAGTAGTCCCGGGACAGGGGTATACGAGCAGTACTTC.

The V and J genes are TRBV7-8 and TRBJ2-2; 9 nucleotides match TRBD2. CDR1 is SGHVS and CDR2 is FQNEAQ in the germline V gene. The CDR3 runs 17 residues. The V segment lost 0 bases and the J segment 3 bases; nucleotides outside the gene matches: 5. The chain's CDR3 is CASSLAVAGVDTGELFF. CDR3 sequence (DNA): TGTGCCAGCAGCTTAGCGGTAGCGGGAGTTGACACCGGGGAGCTGTTTTTT.

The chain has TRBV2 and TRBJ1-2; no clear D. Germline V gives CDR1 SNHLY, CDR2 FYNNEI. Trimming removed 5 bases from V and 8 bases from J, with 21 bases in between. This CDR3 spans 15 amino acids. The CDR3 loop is CASSPVGLGGEGYTF. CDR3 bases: TGTGCCAGCAGTCCCGTTGGTTTGGGAGGAGAGGGCTACACCTTC.

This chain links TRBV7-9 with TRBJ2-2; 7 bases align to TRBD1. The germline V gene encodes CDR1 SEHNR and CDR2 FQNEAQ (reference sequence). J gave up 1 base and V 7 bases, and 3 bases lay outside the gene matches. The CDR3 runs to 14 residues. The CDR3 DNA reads TGTGCCAGCATCCACAGGGGGAACACCGGGGAGCTGTTTTTT. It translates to CASIHRGNTGELFF.

The CDR3 DNA follows: TGTGCCAGCAGACCCCCGGACAGGGGTGACTACGAGCAGTACTTC. This translates into CASRPPDRGDYEQYF. The rearrangement uses TRBV6-5 and TRBJ2-7, with 9 bases identical to TRBD1. The CDR3 has 15 residues. Germline trimming cut 6 bases from V and 3 bases from J; bases unmatched to any gene: 9. Germline V gene lookup returns CDR1 MNHEY and CDR2 SVGAGI.

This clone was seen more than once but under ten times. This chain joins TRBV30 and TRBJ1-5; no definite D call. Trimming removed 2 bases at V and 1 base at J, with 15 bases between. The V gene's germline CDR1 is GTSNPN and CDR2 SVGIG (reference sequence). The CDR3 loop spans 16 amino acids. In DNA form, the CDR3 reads TGTGCCTGGAGTAGTCGTAGAGTAAGCAGCAATCAGCCCCAGCATTTT. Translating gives CAWSSRRVSSNQPQHF.

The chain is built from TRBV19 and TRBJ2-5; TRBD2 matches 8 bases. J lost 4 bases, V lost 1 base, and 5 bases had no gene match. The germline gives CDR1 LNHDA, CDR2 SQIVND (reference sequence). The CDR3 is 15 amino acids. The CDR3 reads CASSIAGLGGETQYF. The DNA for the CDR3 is TGTGCCAGTAGTATAGCGGGACTAGGCGGAGAGACCCAGTACTTC.

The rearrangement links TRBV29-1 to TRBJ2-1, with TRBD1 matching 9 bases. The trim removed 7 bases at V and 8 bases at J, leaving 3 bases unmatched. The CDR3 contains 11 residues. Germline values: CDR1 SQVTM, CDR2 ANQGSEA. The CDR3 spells CSGDRGDEQFF. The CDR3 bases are TGCAGCGGTGACAGGGGGGATGAGCAGTTCTTC.

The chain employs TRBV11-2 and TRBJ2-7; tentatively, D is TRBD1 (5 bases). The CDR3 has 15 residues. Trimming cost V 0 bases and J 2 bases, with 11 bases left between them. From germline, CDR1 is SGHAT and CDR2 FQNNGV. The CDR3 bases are TGTGCCAGCAGCTTAGACCTCGACAGACCCTACGAGCAGTACTTC. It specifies CASSLDLDRPYEQYF. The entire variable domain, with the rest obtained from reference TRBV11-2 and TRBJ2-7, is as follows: EAGVAQSPRYKIIEKRQSVAFWCNPISGHATLYWYQQILGQGPKLLIQFQNNGVVDDSQLPKDRFSAERLKGVDSTLKIQPAKLEDSAVYLCASSLDLDRPYEQYFGPGTRLTVT.

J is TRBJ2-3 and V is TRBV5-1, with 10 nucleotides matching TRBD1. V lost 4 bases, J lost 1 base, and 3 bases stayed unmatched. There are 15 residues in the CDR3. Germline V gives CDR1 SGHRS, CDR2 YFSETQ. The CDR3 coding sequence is TGCGCCAGCAGCAGGGACAGGGGAGGCACAGATACGCAGTATTTT. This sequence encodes CASSRDRGGTDTQYF.